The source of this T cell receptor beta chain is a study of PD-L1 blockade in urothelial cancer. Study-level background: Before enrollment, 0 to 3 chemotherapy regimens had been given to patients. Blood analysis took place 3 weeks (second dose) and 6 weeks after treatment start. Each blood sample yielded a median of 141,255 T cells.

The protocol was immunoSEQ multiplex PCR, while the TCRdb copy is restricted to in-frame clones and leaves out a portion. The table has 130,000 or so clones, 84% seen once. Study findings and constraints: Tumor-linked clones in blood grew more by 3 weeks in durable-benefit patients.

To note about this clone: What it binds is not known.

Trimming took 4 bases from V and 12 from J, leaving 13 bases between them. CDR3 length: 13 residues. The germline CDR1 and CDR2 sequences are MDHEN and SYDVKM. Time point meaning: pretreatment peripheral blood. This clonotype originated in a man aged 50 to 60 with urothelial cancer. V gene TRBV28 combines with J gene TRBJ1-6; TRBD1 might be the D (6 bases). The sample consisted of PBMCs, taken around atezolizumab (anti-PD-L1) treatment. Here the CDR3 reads CASSSVLDRPLHF. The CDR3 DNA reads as TGTGCCAGCAGTTCTGTGTTGGACAGACCCCTCCACTTT.